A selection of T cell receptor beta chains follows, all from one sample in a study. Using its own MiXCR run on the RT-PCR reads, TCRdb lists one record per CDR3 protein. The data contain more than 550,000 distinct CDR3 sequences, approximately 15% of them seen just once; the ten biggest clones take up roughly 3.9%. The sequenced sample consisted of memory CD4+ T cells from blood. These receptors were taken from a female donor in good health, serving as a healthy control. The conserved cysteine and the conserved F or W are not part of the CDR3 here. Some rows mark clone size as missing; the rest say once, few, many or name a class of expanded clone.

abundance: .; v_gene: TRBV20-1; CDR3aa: SARTLLAGKFNEQF
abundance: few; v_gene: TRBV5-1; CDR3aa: ASSLNRLNTEAF
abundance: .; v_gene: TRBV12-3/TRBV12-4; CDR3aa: ASRPSTGARAF
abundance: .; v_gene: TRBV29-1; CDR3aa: SVGPNYGYT
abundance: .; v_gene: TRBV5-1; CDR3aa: ASSLEAGGDEQF
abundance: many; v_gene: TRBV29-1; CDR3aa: SVMRTQGATDTQY
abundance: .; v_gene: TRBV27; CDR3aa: ASSFGGQSNLQY
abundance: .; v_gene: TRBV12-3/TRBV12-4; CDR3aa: ASSSPSGRGTGELF
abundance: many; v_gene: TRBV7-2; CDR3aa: ASSLVGGDNEQF
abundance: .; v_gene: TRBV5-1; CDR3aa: ASSLTSGSSTDTQY
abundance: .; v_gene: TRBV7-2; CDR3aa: ASSLVQGHNEQF
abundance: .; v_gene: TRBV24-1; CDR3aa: ATAAGRGSYNEQF
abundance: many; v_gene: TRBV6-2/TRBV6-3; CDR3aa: ASSYPLGQGTYNEQF
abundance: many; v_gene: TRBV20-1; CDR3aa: SALTTFRGGYEQY
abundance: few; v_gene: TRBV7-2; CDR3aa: ASSLGQLRGYT
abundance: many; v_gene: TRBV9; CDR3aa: ASSVRHREGEQY
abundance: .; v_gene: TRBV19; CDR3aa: ASERGTGGNQPQH
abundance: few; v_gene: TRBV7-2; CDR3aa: ASSIQGENEKLF
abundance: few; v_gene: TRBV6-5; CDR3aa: ASSLDYSNQPQH
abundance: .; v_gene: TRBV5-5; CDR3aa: ASSLEWQGWSPLH
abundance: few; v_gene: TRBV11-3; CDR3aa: ASSLGGQGARGQF
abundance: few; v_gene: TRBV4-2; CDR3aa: ASSQGVDNRIPGNTIY
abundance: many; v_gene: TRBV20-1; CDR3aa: SAISAMNTEAF
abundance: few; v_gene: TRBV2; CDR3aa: ASSELEEAEQF
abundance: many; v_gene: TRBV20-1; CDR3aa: SARDRGALLVSPLH
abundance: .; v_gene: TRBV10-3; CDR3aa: AITKDRDFNYGYT
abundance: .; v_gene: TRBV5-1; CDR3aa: ASSPTPGLANTGELF
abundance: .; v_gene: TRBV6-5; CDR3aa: ASKARASGSDEQF